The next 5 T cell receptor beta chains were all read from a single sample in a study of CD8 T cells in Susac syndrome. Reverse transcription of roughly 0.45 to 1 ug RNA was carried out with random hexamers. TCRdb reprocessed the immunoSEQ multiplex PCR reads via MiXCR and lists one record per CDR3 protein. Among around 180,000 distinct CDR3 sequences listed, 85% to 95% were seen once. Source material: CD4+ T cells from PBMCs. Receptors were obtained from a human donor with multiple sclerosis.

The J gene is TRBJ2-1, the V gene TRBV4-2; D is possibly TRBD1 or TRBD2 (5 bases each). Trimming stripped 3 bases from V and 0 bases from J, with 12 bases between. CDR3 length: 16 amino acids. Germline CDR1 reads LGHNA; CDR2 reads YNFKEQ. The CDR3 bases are TGTGCCAGCAGCCACGGGACCATCAGCTCCTACAATGAGCAGTTCTTC. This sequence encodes CASSHGTISSYNEQFF.

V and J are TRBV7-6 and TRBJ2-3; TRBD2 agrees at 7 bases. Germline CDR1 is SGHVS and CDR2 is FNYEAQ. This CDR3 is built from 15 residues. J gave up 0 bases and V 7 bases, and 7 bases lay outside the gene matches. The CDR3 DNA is TGTGCCAGCATCGCGCGCGGGGGAAGCACAGATACGCAGTATTTT. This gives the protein CASIARGGSTDTQYF.

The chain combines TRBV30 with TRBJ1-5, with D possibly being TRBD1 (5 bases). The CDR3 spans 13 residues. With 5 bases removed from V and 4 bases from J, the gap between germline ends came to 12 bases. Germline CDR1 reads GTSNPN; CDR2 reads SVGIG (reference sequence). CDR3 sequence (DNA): TGTGCCTGGGGGCAGGGTTGGAATCAGCCCCAGCATTTT. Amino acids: CAWGQGWNQPQHF.

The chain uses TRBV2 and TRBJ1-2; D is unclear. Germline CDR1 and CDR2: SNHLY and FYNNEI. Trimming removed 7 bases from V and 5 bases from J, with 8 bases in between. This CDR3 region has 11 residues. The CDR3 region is CASTLGYGYTF. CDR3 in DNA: TGTGCCAGCACATTAGGGTATGGCTACACCTTC.

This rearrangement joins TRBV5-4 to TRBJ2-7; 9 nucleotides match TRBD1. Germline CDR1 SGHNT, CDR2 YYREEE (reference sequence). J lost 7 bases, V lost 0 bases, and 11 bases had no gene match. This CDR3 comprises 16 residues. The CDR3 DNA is TGTGCCAGCAGCTTGGGAGGGACAGGGTGGAGGAGGGAGCAGTACTTC. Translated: CASSLGGTGWRREQYF.